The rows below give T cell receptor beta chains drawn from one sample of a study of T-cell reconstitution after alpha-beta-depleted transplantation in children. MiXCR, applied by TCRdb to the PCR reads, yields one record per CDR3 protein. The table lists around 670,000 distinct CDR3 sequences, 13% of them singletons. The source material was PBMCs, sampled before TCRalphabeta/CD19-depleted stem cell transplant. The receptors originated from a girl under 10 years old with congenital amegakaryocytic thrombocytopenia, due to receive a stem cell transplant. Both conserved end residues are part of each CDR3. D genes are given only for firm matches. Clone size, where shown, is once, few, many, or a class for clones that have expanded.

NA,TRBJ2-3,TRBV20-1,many,CSALRLNTDTQYF,TGCAGTGCTCTTAGGTTGAACACAGATACGCAGTATTTT
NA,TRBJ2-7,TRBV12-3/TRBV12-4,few,CASSLFGRSYEQYF,TGTGCCAGCAGTTTATTTGGCCGATCCTACGAGCAGTACTTC
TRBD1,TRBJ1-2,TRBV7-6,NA,CASSLITGGGYTF,TGTGCCAGCAGCTTAATAACAGGGGGTGGCTACACCTTC
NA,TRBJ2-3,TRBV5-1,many,CASSSRRGTDTQYF,TGCGCCAGCAGCTCCCGACGGGGAACAGATACGCAGTATTTT
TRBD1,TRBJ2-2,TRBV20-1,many,CSAREGTANTGELFF,TGCAGTGCCCGTGAAGGGACAGCGAACACCGGGGAGCTGTTTTTT
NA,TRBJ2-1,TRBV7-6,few,CASSAQSGRSYNEQFF,TGTGCCAGCAGCGCCCAGAGCGGAAGATCCTACAATGAGCAGTTCTTC
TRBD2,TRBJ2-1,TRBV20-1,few,CSAPTGTSGRAPGNEQFF,TGCAGTGCTCCGACCGGGACTAGCGGGAGGGCTCCAGGGAATGAGCAGTTCTTC
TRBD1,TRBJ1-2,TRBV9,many,CASSVGTGRRDYGYTF,TGTGCCAGCAGCGTCGGGACAGGGAGGCGGGACTATGGCTACACCTTC
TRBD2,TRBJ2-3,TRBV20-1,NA,CSAQQTSGRRVGTDTQYF,TGCAGTGCTCAGCAAACTAGCGGGAGGCGGGTCGGCACAGATACGCAGTATTTT
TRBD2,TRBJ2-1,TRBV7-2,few,CASSFAPGLATEQFF,TGTGCCAGCAGCTTTGCCCCGGGACTAGCGACTGAGCAGTTCTTC
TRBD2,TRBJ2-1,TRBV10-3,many,CAISDMPSGRNEQFF,TGTGCCATCAGTGATATGCCTAGCGGGAGGAATGAGCAGTTCTTC
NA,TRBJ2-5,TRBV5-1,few,CASSLVYSTENQETQYF,TGCGCCAGCAGCTTGGTTTACTCGACAGAGAACCAAGAGACCCAGTACTTC
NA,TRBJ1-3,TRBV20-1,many,CSARDPRDGQGGNTIYF,TGCAGTGCTAGAGATCCCCGGGACGGGCAGGGGGGAAACACCATATATTTT
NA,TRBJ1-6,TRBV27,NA,CASSQGLFNSPLHF,TGTGCCAGCAGTCAAGGACTCTTCAATTCACCCCTCCACTTT
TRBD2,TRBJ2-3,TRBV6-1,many,CASSRRGGIGDTQYF,TGTGCCAGCAGTCGGCGGGGAGGGATTGGAGATACGCAGTATTTT
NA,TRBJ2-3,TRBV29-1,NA,CSVEQIRDTQYF,TGCAGCGTTGAACAGATCCGGGATACGCAGTATTTT
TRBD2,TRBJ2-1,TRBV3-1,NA,CASSQDFGLAVYNEQFF,TGTGCCAGCAGCCAAGATTTTGGACTAGCGGTGTACAATGAGCAGTTCTTC
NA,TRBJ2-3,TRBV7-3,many,CASSFASNSLTQYF,TGTGCCAGCAGCTTCGCCTCTAATAGTCTTACGCAGTATTTT
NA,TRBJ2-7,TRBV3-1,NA,CASSQDLDGGREQYF,TGTGCCAGCAGCCAAGATCTGGACGGGGGGCGCGAGCAGTACTTC
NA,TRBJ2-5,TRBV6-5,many,CASSSRLTGDQETQYF,TGTGCCAGCAGTTCGCGTCTTACGGGGGACCAAGAGACCCAGTACTTC
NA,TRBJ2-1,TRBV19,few,CASTSYNEQFF,TGTGCCAGCACTAGCTACAATGAGCAGTTCTTC
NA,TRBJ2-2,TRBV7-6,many,CASSLRPPGTGELFF,TGTGCCAGCAGCTTACGGCCCCCCGGGACCGGGGAGCTGTTTTTT
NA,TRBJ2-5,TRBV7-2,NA,CASSLESGSRGTQYF,TGTGCCAGCAGCTTAGAATCCGGGAGCCGCGGGACCCAGTACTTC
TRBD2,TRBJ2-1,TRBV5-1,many,CASSLGAGGVINEQFF,TGCGCCAGCAGCTTGGGGGCGGGAGGAGTCATCAATGAGCAGTTCTTC
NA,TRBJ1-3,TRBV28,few,CASIPQGPGNTIYF,TGTGCCAGCATCCCCCAGGGTCCGGGAAACACCATATATTTT
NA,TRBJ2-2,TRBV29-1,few,CSVEVDSPGELFF,TGCAGCGTTGAAGTGGACAGCCCCGGGGAGCTGTTTTTT
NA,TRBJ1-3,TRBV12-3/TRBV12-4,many,CASSGWDGQNTIYF,TGTGCCAGCAGTGGCTGGGACGGCCAAAACACCATATATTTT
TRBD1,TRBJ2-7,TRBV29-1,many,CSVNPGTGSYEQYF,TGCAGCGTCAATCCTGGGACAGGGTCCTACGAGCAGTACTTC
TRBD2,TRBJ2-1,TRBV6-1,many,CAISPGTSGSGEQFF,TGTGCCATATCTCCCGGGACTAGCGGGAGCGGTGAGCAGTTCTTC
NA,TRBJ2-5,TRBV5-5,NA,CASRLAEIQETQYF,TGTGCCAGCAGGTTAGCGGAGATTCAAGAGACCCAGTACTTC
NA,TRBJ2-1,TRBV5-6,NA,CASSLLGSDYNEQFF,TGTGCCAGCAGCCTATTGGGTAGCGACTACAATGAGCAGTTCTTC
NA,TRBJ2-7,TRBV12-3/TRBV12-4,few,CASSMRGVGYEQYF,TGTGCCAGCTCCATGCGGGGTGTGGGATACGAGCAGTACTTC
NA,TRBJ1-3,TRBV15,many,CATSTPLVASGNTIYF,TGTGCCACCAGCACCCCGTTAGTCGCCTCTGGAAACACCATATATTTT
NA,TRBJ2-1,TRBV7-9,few,CASSGSGYIYNEQFF,TGTGCCAGCAGCGGATCAGGGTACATATACAATGAGCAGTTCTTC
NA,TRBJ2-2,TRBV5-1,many,CASSSQNTGELFF,TGCGCCAGCAGCTCTCAGAACACCGGGGAGCTGTTTTTT
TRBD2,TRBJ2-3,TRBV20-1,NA,CSAPRGSGSTDTQYF,TGCAGTGCTCCCCGCGGTAGCGGGAGCACAGATACGCAGTATTTT
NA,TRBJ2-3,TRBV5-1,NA,CASSLVWGPTDTQYF,TGCGCCAGCAGCTTGGTCTGGGGACCCACAGATACGCAGTATTTT
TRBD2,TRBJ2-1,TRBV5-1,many,CASSLGWVAGTNEQFF,TGCGCCAGCAGCTTGGGGTGGGTAGCGGGAACCAATGAGCAGTTCTTC
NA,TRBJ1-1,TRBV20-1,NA,CSAEGDGGAFF,TGCAGTGCGGAGGGGGACGGGGGGGCTTTCTTT
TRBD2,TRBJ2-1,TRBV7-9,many,CASSFRPLAGGDNEQFF,TGTGCCAGCAGCTTTAGGCCGCTAGCGGGAGGGGACAATGAGCAGTTCTTC
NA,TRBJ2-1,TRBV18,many,CASSPPRSTYNEQFF,TGTGCCAGCTCACCACCTAGGAGTACCTACAATGAGCAGTTCTTC
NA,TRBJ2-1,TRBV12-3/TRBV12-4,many,CASSLDLGNNEQFF,TGTGCCAGCAGTTTAGATTTGGGGAACAATGAGCAGTTCTTC
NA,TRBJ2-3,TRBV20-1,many,CSARDHGTGTTDTQYF,TGCAGTGCTAGAGATCACGGGACGGGAACCACAGATACGCAGTATTTT
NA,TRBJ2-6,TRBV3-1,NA,CASSQDSGIGSNVLTF,TGTGCCAGCAGCCAAGACTCGGGAATCGGTTCCAACGTCCTGACTTTC
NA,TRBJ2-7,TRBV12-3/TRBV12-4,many,CASSIGLSYEQYF,TGTGCCAGCAGCATCGGCTTATCTTACGAGCAGTACTTC